This TCR beta chain was observed in a study of CD8+ T cells in alopecia areata. Treatment: oral pan-JAK inhibitor, 5-10 mg twice daily. This CDR3 contains 16 residues. The germline V gene encodes CDR1 ENHRY and CDR2 SYGVKD. V lost 2 bases to trimming and J lost 4 bases; unmatched junction nucleotides: 4. This clone was counted only a few times. Reverse transcription of extracted RNA yielded cDNA, which provided the sequencing template. Sequencing used immunoSEQ multiplex PCR; TCRdb keeps in-frame clones, though not all of them. The data hold roughly 200,000 clones, with roughly 44% observed a single time.

The chain employs TRBV10-3 and TRBJ2-2, with 10 bases identical to TRBD2. The clonotype originates from a human donor with alopecia areata. The specimen was CD4+ T cells sorted from blood, collected at roughly week 36, from a patient treated with tofacitinib. The CDR3 loop is CAISEMASGGTGELFF. In nucleotides, the CDR3 is TGTGCCATCAGTGAGATGGCTAGCGGGGGCACCGGGGAGCTGTTTTTT.